Below, one T cell receptor (beta chain) is given with its context. Its antigen remains unknown. Regarding time point: cycle 4 day 1 (C4D1), after less than 7 weeks of nivolumab. Every patient relapsed after autologous stem cell transplantation, and brentuximab vedotin exposure varied. Complete response, partial response or progressive disease was recorded as best response. This sample was included in a study of PD-1 blockade in classical Hodgkin lymphoma. The study, taken as a whole, reports: Prior to therapy, complete responders displayed diversity much like that of newly diagnosed patients. According to reports, newly diagnosed patients had lower baseline TCR diversity than healthy donors, and relapsed/refractory patients had lower baseline TCR diversity still. CD4+ TCR diversity, unlike CD8+, climbed significantly by C4D1.

Produced via immunoSEQ multiplex PCR; TCRdb's table is partial and in-frame only. This sample has 100,000 or so clones; roughly 89% occur once, and the top ten carry around a fifth. This CDR3 has 14 residues. Deletions cut 7 bases from V and 4 bases from J, with 15 bases between. Germline V gene data show CDR1 as MRHNA and CDR2 as SNTAGT. The starting material was peripheral blood mononuclear cells (PBMCs), obtained before the fourth cycle of nivolumab. This chain links TRBV6-4 with TRBJ2-3, with D tentatively TRBD2 (6 bases). The TCR was taken from a human donor with classical Hodgkin lymphoma. The CDR3 reads CASKREWGADTQYF. The CDR3 DNA sequence: TGTGCCAGCAAACGGGAGTGGGGCGCAGATACGCAGTATTTT.